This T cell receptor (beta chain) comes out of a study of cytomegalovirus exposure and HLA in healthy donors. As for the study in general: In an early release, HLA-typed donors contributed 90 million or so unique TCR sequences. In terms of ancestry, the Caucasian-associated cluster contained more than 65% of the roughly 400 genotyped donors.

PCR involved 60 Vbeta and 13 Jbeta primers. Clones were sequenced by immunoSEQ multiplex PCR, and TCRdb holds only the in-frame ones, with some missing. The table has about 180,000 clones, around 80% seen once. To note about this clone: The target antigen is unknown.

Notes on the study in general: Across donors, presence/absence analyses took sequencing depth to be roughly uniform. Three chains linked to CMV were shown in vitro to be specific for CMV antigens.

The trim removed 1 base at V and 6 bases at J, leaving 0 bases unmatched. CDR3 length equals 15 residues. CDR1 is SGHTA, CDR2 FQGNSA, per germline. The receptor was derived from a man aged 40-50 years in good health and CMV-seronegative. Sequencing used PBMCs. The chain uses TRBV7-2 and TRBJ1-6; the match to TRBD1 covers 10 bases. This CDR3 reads CASSLGQGANSPLHF. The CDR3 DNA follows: TGTGCCAGCAGCTTAGGACAGGGGGCTAATTCACCCCTCCACTTT.